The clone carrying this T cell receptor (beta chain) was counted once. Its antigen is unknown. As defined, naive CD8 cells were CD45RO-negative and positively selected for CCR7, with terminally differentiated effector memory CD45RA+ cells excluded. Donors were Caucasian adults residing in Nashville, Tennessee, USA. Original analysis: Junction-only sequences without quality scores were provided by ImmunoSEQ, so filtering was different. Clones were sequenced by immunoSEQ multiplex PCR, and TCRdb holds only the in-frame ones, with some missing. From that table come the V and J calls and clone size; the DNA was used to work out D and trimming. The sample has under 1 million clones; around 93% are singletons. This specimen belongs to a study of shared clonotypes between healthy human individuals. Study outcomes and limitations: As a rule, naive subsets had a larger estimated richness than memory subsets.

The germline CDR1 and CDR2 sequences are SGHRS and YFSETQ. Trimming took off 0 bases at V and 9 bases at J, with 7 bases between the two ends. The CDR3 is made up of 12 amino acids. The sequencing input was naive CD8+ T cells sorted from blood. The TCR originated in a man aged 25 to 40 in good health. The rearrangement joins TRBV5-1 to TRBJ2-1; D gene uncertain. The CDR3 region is CASSLARPEQFF. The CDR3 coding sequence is TGCGCCAGCAGCTTGGCCAGACCTGAGCAGTTCTTC.